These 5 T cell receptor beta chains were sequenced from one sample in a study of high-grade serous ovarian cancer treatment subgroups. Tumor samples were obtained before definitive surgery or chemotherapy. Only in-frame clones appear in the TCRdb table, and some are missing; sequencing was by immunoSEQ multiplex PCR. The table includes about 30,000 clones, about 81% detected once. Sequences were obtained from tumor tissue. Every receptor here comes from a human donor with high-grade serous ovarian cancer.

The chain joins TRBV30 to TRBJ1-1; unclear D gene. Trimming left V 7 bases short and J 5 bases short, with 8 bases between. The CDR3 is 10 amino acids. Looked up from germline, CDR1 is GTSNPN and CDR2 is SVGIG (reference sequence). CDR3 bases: TGTGCCTTGCAAGGGACTGAAGCTTTCTTT. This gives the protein CALQGTEAFF.

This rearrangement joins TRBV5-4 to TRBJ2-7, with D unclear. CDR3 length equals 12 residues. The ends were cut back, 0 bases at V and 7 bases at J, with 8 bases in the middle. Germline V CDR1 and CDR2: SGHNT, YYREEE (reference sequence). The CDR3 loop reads CASSLDRKEQYF. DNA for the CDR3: TGTGCCAGCAGCTTGGATCGGAAAGAGCAGTACTTC.

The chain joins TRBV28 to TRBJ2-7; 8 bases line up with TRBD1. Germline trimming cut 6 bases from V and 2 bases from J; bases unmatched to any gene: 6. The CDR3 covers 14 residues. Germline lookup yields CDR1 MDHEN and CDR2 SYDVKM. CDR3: CASRPAGQAYEQYF. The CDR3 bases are TGTGCCAGCAGGCCTGCGGGACAGGCCTACGAGCAGTACTTC.

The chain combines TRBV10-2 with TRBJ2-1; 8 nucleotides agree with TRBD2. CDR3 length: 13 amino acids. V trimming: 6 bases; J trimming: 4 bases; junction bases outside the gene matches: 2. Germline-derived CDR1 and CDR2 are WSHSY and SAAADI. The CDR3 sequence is CASRLAEYNEQFF. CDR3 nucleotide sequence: TGCGCCAGCAGACTAGCGGAATACAATGAGCAGTTCTTC.

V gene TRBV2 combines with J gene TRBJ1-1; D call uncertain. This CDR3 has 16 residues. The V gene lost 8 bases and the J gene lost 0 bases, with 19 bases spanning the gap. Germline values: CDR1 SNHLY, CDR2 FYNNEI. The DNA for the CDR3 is TGTGCCAGCGTTTTGGGCAGGCTCCCTATGAACACTGAAGCTTTCTTT. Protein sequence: CASVLGRLPMNTEAFF.